This T cell receptor (beta chain) was sequenced during a study of blood T cell repertoires in COVID-19. Produced via immunoSEQ multiplex PCR; TCRdb's table is partial and in-frame only. The sample yields 200,000 to 250,000 clones, 80% to 90% seen once. In assigning cohorts, the study relied on participant-reported clinical history. CDR1 and CDR2 (germline): MRHNA, SNTAGT. V was clipped by 6 bases and J by 6 bases, with 14 bases between them. The CDR3 length is 13 residues. The TCR originated in a woman aged 30 to 39 who had been exposed to COVID-19. The sample consisted of PBMCs or T cells enriched from blood (not recorded which). J is TRBJ2-5 and V is TRBV6-4, with D possibly being TRBD2 (5 bases). The CDR3 bases are TGTGCCAGCAGCCCAGCGGCATCCCAGACCCAGTACTTC. Its translation is CASSPAASQTQYF.